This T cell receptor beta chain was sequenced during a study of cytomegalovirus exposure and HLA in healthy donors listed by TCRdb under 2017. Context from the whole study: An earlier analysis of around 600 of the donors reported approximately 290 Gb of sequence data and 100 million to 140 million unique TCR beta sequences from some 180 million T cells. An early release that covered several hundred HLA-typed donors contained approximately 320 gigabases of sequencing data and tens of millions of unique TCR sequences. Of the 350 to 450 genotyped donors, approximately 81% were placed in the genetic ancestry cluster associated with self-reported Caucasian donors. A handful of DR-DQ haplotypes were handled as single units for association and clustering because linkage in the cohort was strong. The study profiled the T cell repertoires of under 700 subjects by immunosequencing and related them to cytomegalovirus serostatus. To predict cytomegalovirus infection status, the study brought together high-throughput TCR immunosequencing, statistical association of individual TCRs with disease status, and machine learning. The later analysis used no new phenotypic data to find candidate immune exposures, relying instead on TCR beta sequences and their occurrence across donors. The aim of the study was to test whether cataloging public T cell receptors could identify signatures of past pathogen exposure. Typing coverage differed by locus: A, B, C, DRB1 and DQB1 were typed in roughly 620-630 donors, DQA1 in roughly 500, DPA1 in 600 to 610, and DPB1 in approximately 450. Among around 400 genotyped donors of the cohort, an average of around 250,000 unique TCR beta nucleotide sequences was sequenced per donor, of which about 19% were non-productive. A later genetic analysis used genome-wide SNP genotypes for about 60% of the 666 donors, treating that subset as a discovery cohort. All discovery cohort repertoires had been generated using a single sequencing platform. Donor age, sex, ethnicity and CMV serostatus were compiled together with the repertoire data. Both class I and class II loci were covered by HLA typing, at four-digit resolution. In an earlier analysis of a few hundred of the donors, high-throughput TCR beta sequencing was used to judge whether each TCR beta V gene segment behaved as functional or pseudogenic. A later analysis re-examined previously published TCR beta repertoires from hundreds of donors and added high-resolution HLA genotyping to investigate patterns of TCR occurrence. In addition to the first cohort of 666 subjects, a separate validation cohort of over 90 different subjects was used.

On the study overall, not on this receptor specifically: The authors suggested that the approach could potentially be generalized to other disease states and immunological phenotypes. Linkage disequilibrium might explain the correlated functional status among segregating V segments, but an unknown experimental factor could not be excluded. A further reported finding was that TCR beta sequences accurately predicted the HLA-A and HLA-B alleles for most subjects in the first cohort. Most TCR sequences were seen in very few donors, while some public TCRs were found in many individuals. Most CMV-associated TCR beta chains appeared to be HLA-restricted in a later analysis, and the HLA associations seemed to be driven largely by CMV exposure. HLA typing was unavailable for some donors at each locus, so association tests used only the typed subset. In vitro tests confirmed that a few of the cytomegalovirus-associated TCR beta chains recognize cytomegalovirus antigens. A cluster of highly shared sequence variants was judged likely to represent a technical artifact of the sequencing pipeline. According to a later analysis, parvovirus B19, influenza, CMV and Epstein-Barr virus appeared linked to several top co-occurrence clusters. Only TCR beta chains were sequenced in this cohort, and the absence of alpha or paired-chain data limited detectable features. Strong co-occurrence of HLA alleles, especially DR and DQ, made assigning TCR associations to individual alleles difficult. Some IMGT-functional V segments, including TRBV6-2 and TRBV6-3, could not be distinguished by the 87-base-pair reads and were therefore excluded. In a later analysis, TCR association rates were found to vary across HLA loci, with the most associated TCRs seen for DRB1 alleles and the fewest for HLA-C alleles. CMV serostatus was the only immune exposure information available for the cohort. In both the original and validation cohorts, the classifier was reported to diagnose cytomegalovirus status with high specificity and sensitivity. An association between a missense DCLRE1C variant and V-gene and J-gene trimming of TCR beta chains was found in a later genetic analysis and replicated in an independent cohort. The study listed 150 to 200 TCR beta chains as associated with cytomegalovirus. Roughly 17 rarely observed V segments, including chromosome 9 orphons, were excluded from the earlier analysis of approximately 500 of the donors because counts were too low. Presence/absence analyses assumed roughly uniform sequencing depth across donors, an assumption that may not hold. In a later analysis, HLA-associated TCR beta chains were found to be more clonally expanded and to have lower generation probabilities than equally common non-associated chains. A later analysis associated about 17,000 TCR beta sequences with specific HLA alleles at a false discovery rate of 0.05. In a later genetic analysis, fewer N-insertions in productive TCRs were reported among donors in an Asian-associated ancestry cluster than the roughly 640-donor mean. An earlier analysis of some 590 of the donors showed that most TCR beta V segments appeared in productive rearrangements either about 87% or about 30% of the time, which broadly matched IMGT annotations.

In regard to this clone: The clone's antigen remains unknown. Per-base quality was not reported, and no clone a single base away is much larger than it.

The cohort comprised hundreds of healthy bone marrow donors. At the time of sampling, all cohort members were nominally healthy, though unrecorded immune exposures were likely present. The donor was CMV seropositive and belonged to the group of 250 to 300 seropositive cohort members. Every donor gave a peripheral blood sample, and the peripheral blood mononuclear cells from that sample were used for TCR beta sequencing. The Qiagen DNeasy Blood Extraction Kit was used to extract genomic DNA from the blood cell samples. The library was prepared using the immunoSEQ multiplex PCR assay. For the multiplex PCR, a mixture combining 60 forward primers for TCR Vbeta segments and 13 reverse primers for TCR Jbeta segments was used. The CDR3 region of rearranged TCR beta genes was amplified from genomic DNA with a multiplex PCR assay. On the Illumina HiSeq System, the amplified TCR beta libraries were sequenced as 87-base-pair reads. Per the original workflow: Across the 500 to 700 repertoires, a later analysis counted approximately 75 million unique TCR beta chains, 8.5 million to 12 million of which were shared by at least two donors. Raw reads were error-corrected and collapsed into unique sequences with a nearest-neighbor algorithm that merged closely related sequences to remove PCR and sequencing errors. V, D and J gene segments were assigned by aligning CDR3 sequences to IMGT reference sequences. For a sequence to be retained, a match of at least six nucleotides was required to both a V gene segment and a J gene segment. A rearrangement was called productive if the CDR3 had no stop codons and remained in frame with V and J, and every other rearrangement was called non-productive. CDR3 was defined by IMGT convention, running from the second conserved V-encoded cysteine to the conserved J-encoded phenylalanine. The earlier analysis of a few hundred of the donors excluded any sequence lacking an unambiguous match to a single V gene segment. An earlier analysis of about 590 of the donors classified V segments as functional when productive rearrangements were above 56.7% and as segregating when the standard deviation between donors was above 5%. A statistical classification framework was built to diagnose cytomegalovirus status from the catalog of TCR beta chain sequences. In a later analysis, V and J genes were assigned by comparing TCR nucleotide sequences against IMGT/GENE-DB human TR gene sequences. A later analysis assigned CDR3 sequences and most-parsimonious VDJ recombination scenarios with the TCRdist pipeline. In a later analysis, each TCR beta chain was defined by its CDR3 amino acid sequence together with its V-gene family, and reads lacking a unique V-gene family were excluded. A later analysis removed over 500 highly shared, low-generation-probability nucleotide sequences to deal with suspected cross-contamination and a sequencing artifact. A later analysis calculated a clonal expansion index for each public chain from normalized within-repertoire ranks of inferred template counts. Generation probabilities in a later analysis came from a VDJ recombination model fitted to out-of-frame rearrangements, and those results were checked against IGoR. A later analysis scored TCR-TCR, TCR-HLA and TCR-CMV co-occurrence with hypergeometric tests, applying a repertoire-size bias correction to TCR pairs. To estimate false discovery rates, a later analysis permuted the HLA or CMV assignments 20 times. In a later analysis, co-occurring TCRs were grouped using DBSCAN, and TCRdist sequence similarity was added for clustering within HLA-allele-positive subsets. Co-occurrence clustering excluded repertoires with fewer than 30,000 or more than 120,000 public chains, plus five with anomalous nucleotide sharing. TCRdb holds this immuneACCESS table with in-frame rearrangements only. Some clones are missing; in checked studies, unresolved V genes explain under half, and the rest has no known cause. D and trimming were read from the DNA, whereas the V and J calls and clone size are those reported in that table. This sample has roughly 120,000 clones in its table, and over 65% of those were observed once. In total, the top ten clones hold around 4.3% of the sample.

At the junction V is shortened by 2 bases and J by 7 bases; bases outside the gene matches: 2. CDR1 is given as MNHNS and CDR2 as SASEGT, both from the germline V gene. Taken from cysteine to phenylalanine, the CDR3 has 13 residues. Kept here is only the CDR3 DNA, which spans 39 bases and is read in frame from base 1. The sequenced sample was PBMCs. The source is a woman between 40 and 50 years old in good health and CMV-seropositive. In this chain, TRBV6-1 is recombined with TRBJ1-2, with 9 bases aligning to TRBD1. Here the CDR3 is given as CASSEQTGGGYTF. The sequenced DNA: TGTGCCAGCAGTGAACAGACAGGGGGTGGCTACACCTTC.